Below, one TCR beta chain is given with its context. As yet, its antigen is unknown. The CDR3 contains 12 residues. Germline V CDR1 and CDR2: SGDLS, YYNGEE. The V end lost 3 bases, the J end lost 7 bases, and 8 bases lay between the germline ends. PCR primers comprised 60 Vbeta and 13 Jbeta primers. Sequencing used immunoSEQ multiplex PCR; TCRdb keeps in-frame clones, though not all of them. This sample has roughly 99,000 clones, with under 80% found just once. This entry is derived from a study of cytomegalovirus exposure and HLA in healthy donors. Study-level findings and limits: V- and J-gene trimming of TCR beta was linked (in a later analysis) to a missense DCLRE1C variant. The study flagged fewer than 200 TCR beta chains as cytomegalovirus-associated.

The sequenced material came from PBMCs. This clonotype was obtained from a middle-aged woman in good health and CMV-seropositive. The chain joins TRBV9 to TRBJ2-1; D is ambiguous. CDR3 sequence: CASSETGNEQFF. The CDR3 coding sequence is TGTGCCAGCAGCGAGACCGGGAATGAGCAGTTCTTC.